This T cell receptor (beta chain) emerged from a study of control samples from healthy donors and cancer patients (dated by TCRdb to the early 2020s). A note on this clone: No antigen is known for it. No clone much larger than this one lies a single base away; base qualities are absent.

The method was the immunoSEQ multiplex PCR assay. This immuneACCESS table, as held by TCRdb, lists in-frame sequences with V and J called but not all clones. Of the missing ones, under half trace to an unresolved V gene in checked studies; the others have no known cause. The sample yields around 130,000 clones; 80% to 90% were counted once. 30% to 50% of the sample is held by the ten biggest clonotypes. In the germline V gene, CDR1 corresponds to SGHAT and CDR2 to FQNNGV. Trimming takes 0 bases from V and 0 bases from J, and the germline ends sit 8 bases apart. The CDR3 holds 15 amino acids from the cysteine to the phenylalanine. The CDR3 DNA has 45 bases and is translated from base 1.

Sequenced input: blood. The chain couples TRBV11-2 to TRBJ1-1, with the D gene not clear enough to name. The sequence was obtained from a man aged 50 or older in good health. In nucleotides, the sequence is TGTGCCAGCAGCTTAGACGGTAGCGTGAACACTGAAGCTTTCTTT. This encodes CASSLDGSVNTEAFF.